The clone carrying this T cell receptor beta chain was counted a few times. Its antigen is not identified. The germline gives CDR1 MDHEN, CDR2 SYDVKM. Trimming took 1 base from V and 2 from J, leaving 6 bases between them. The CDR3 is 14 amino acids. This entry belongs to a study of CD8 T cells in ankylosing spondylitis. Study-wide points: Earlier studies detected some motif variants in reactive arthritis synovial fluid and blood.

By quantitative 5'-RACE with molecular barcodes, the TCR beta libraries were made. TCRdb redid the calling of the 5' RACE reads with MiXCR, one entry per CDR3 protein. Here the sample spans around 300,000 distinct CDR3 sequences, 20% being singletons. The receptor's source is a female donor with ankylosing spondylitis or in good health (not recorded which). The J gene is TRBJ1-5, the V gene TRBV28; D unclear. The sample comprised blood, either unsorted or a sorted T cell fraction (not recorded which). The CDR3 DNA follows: TGTGCCAGCAGTTTATTGGAGGGCAATCAGCCCCAGCATTTT. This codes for CASSLLEGNQPQHF.